The rows below give T cell receptor beta chains drawn from one sample of a study of cytomegalovirus exposure and HLA in healthy donors. Here immunoSEQ multiplex PCR was the method, and the copy in TCRdb shows in-frame clones only, minus some. The sample lists 100,000 or so clones, around three quarters occurring once. Sequencing was performed on PBMCs. The source is a man under 40 in good health and CMV-seropositive. Both conserved end residues are part of each CDR3. The order of the fields is D gene, J gene, clone size, V gene, CDR3 DNA, CDR3 protein. The D gene is left open where the match is weak. The size field is filled for only some rows; it gives once, few, many or a size class.

TRBD2,TRBJ2-1,-,TRBV4-1,TGCGCCAGCAGCCAAGTGGGAGGGCTAGCGGGAGCCGAGCAGTTCTTC,CASSQVGGLAGAEQFF
-,TRBJ2-5,-,TRBV7-9,TGTGCCAGCAGCTTTAGAGAACAAGAGACCCAGTACTTC,CASSFREQETQYF
TRBD2,TRBJ2-2,-,TRBV5-1,TGCGCCAGCAGCTTATTAACCAGCGGGGGGTACACCGGGGAGCTGTTTTTT,CASSLLTSGGYTGELFF
TRBD1,TRBJ1-4,few,TRBV29-1,TGCAGCGGCGGGACAGGGGGAGAAAAACTGTTTTTT,CSGGTGGEKLFF
-,TRBJ1-1,few,TRBV2,TGTGCCAGCAGTGGGGGCACTCCCAACACTGAAGCTTTCTTT,CASSGGTPNTEAFF
-,TRBJ2-5,-,TRBV28,TGTGCCAGCAGTTTAGCGGGGGCAGAGACCCAGTACTTC,CASSLAGAETQYF
-,TRBJ2-1,once,TRBV25-1,TGTGCCAGCAGAATTGGCAGCTCCTACAATGAGCAGTTCTTC,CASRIGSSYNEQFF
TRBD2,TRBJ2-7,-,TRBV9,TGTGCCAGCAGCGTAGGAAGCGGGAGCTCCTACGAGCAGTACTTC,CASSVGSGSSYEQYF
-,TRBJ1-5,few,TRBV2,TGTGCCACCCAGAACCGGGATAGCAATCAGCCCCAGCATTTT,CATQNRDSNQPQHF
TRBD1,TRBJ1-5,few,TRBV4-2,TGTGCCAGCAGCCAAGAGGCGACAGGGGGCGGAGGGCCCCAGCATTTT,CASSQEATGGGGPQHF
TRBD1,TRBJ2-6,-,TRBV5-7,TGTGCCAGCAGTCTAGGGGGCGCAGGTGGGGCCAACGTCCTGACTTTC,CASSLGGAGGANVLTF
-,TRBJ2-7,-,TRBV5-4,TGTGCCAGCAGCTTGGCGGGACTCCGGGACGAGCAGTACTTC,CASSLAGLRDEQYF
-,TRBJ2-5,-,TRBV7-8,TGTGCCAGCAGCAAAGCAATCCGTGTTAGTACGGAAGAGACCCAGTACTTC,CASSKAIRVSTEETQYF
TRBD1,TRBJ2-6,-,TRBV4-1,TGCGCCAGCAGCCAAGGGCGGACAGGGAACTCTGGGGCCAACGTCCTGACTTTC,CASSQGRTGNSGANVLTF
TRBD1,TRBJ2-1,-,TRBV25-1,TGTGCCAGCAGTGAATCTCGACAGGGGGCAGGACTGTTCTTC,CASSESRQGAGLFF
-,TRBJ1-1,once,TRBV5-1,TGCGCCAGCAGCTTATCCCCGGGACTTAACACTGAAGCTTTCTTT,CASSLSPGLNTEAFF
-,TRBJ2-1,-,TRBV4-1,TGCGCCAGCAGCCCAGAGAGTGAGGGCCGCAATGAGCAGTTCTTC,CASSPESEGRNEQFF
TRBD2,TRBJ2-5,-,TRBV5-1,TGCGCCAGCAGCTTGGGTTGGGGGGGGCAAGAGACCCAGTACTTC,CASSLGWGGQETQYF
-,TRBJ1-2,-,TRBV6-1,TGTGCCAGCAGTGAAGCGCTACAGAACTATGGCTACACCTTC,CASSEALQNYGYTF
TRBD1,TRBJ1-5,few,TRBV7-2,TGTGCCAGCAGCTTATCACAGGGGAATCAGCCCCAGCATTTT,CASSLSQGNQPQHF
-,TRBJ2-1,-,TRBV2,TGTGCCAGCGAACCGAAGGAGTTCTTCAACAATGAGCAGTTCTTC,CASEPKEFFNNEQFF
TRBD1,TRBJ1-1,-,TRBV6-1,TGTGCCAGCTATAGGACAGGGGCTGAAGCTTTCTTT,CASYRTGAEAFF
TRBD2,TRBJ2-1,-,TRBV6-1,TGTGCCAGCACCCCGAGCGGGAGTGGTGCGAATGAGCAGTTCTTC,CASTPSGSGANEQFF
TRBD2,TRBJ2-3,-,TRBV28,TGTGCCAGCAGTTCGAGGGCGGGAGTGCAAGATACGCAGTATTTT,CASSSRAGVQDTQYF
TRBD1,TRBJ1-5,-,TRBV4-3,TGCGCCAGCAGCCAAGACCTGGACAGGGGGTTGTATCAGCCCCAGCATTTT,CASSQDLDRGLYQPQHF
TRBD2,TRBJ2-3,-,TRBV7-9,TGTGCCAGCAGCTTGAGCGGGGCGACAGATACGCAGTATTTT,CASSLSGATDTQYF
-,TRBJ2-1,-,TRBV30,TGTGCCTGGAGTAAGGGGCGGTATTACAATGAGCAGTTCTTC,CAWSKGRYYNEQFF
TRBD2,TRBJ2-1,-,TRBV5-1,TGCGCCAGCAGCTCAGCTAGTAGCGGGAGGGCCGCTGAGCAGTTCTTC,CASSSASSGRAAEQFF
-,TRBJ2-7,few,TRBV5-1,TGCGCCAGCAGCTTGGACACCCACTACGAGCAGTACTTC,CASSLDTHYEQYF
-,TRBJ1-1,-,TRBV7-2,TGTGCCAGCAGCACACAGTTGAACACTGAAGCTTTCTTT,CASSTQLNTEAFF
-,TRBJ2-1,-,TRBV19,TGTGCCAGTAGTCCTTCCCCCTACCCGCCCTACAATGAGCAGTTCTTC,CASSPSPYPPYNEQFF
-,TRBJ2-1,-,TRBV25-1,TGTGCCAGCAGTGAAGGATCGGGATCATACAATGAGCAGTTCTTC,CASSEGSGSYNEQFF
-,TRBJ2-6,-,TRBV29-1,TGCAGCGTTGCGCGGGGCAACTCTGGGGCCAACGTCCTGACTTTC,CSVARGNSGANVLTF
-,TRBJ1-4,-,TRBV28,TGTGCCAGCAGTTCGTTGACAGCTGCAACTAATGAAAAACTGTTTTTT,CASSSLTAATNEKLFF
-,TRBJ2-1,-,TRBV28,TGTGCCAGCAGTCCCCTCCGAGACTTCCTACCGGGTGAGCAGTTCTTC,CASSPLRDFLPGEQFF
TRBD1,TRBJ1-5,-,TRBV28,TGTGCCAGCAGTTTATCAGGGGGACACAAACAGCCCCAGCATTTT,CASSLSGGHKQPQHF
TRBD2,TRBJ2-7,-,TRBV15,TGTGCCACCAGCCCCCAGGCGGGACTACACTACGAGCAGTACTTC,CATSPQAGLHYEQYF
-,TRBJ1-5,-,TRBV2,TGTGCCAGCAGGGCAGGAAGGTCAAATCAGCCCCAGCATTTT,CASRAGRSNQPQHF
-,TRBJ1-1,-,TRBV5-1,TGCGCCAGCAGCTTGCCGCCGGAGGGGAACGCTGAAGCTTTCTTT,CASSLPPEGNAEAFF
-,TRBJ2-1,-,TRBV7-2,TGTGCCAGCAGCCCCGAGGGGGAGCAAGTATACAATGAGCAGTTCTTC,CASSPEGEQVYNEQFF
TRBD1,TRBJ1-2,once,TRBV2,TGTGCCAGCAGTGAAGACAGGGGAGATGGCTACACCTTC,CASSEDRGDGYTF
-,TRBJ1-2,-,TRBV5-8,TGTGCCAGCAGCTATCCGACAGAACACTATGGCTACACCTTC,CASSYPTEHYGYTF
TRBD1,TRBJ1-1,-,TRBV6-6,TGTGCCAGCACCAACCGACAGGGGGCGAGCGTCACTGAAGCTTTCTTT,CASTNRQGASVTEAFF
-,TRBJ2-6,-,TRBV2,TGTGCCAGCAGTGGTTACGCGGGGACCAACGTCCTGACTTTC,CASSGYAGTNVLTF
TRBD1,TRBJ1-1,-,TRBV19,TGTGCCAGTAGACCGACAGGGAGGAACATGAACACTGAAGCTTTCTTT,CASRPTGRNMNTEAFF
-,TRBJ1-2,-,TRBV28,TGTGCCAGCAGTTGGGCGTATGGCTACACCTTC,CASSWAYGYTF
TRBD1,TRBJ1-2,once,TRBV7-8,TGTGCCAGCAGCCTGGTGGGGACAGGGATACGAGGCTACACCTTC,CASSLVGTGIRGYTF
-,TRBJ1-1,once,TRBV10-3,TGTGCCATCGGGGGAGGGGCTGAAGCTTTCTTT,CAIGGGAEAFF
-,TRBJ2-5,-,TRBV27,TGTGCCAGCCGCCGCAGGGGAACAGAGACCCAGTACTTC,CASRRRGTETQYF
-,TRBJ1-4,-,TRBV27,TGTGCCAGCAGTTACAGTGCAACTAATGAAAAACTGTTTTTT,CASSYSATNEKLFF
-,TRBJ1-5,few,TRBV19,TGTGCCAGTAGTGATCCCCCAGCGAGTCCTTTAATTCAGCCCCAGCATTTT,CASSDPPASPLIQPQHF
-,TRBJ1-2,-,TRBV6-1,TGTGCCAGCACTGGAGGGGTGGGAGGCTACACCTTC,CASTGGVGGYTF
-,TRBJ2-2,few,TRBV5-1,TGCGCCAGCAGCTGGGCCTTTCTCGGGGAGCTGTTTTTT,CASSWAFLGELFF
TRBD2,TRBJ2-7,-,TRBV29-1,TGCAGCGTTGTGGGCGGGGGGGATCACGAGCAGTACTTC,CSVVGGGDHEQYF